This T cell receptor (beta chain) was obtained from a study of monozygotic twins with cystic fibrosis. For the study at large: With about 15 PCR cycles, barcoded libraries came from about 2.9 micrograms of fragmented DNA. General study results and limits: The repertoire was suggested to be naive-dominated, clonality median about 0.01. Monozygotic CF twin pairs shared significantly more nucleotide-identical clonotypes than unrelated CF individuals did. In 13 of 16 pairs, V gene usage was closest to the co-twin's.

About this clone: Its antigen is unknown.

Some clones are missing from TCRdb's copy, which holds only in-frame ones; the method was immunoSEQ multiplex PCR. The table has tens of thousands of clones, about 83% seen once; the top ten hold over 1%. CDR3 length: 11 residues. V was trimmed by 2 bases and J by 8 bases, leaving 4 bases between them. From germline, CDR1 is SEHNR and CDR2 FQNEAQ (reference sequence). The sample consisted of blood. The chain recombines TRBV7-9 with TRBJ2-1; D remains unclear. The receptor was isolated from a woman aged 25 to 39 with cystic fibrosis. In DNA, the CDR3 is TGTGCCAGCAGCTTATACGATGAGCAGTTCTTC. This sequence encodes CASSLYDEQFF.